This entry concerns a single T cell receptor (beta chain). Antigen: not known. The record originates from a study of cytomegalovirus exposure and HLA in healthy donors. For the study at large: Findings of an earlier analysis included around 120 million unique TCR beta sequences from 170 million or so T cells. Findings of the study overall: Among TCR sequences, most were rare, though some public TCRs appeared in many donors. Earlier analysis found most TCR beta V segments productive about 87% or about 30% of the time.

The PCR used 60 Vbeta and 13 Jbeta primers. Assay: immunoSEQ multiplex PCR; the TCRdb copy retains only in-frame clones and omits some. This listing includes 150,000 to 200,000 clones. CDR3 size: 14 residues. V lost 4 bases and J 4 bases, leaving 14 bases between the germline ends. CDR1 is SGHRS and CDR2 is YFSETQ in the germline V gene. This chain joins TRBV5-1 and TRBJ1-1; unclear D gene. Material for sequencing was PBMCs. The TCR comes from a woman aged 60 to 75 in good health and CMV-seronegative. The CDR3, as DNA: TGCGCCAGCAGCCCCGGGGTGAGGGCCACTGAAGCTTTCTTT. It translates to CASSPGVRATEAFF.